A single sample gave rise to the 29 T cell receptor beta chains below, sequenced in a study of CD8 T cells in Susac syndrome. RNA in amounts of about 0.5 to 1 ug was reverse transcribed with random hexamers. TCRdb re-analysed the immunoSEQ multiplex PCR reads in MiXCR, keeping a single row per CDR3 protein. The sample shows tens of thousands of distinct CDR3 sequences, roughly nine tenths of them seen only once. Input material: CD8+ T cells from PBMCs. Source of these receptors: a human donor with multiple sclerosis.

The sample holds a few counts of this clonotype. The V gene is TRBV7-6, the J gene TRBJ2-7; no clear D. The CDR3 length is 12 residues. The ends were cut back, 3 bases at V and 5 bases at J, with 8 bases in the middle. CDR1 is SGHVS, CDR2 FNYEAQ, per germline. In DNA, the CDR3 is TGTGCCAGCAGCTTGGGCCGGGACGAGCAGTACTTC. Protein sequence: CASSLGRDEQYF.

This chain links TRBV5-6 with TRBJ2-4; 8 bases fit TRBD2. Trimming cost V 4 bases and J 0 bases; bases outside gene matches: 6. Germline V gene data show CDR1 as SGHDT and CDR2 as YYEEEE. The CDR3 sequence is 16 residues long. The CDR3 DNA reads as TGTGCCAGCAGCCGTAGCGGGATTCGAGCCAAAAACATTCAGTACTTC. This gives the protein CASSRSGIRAKNIQYF.

There are a few counts of this clonotype. The chain has TRBV27 and TRBJ2-7; 10 bases are shared with TRBD1. The J segment lost 1 base and the V segment lost 0 bases, leaving 6 bases of the junction unmatched. In germline, CDR1 is MNHEY, CDR2 SMNVEV (reference sequence). The CDR3 sequence is 17 residues long. The CDR3, as DNA: TGTGCCAGCAGTTTATCCTTTCCGGGACAGGGGTCCTACGAGCAGTACTTC. It translates to CASSLSFPGQGSYEQYF.

The chain employs TRBV10-2 and TRBJ2-1; 7 bases are a match to TRBD2. CDR3 length: 14 amino acids. Germline assignment: CDR1 WSHSY and CDR2 SAAADI. V was pared by 8 bases and J by 5 bases, with 9 bases of the junction left unmatched. The CDR3 protein is CASYLGLADNEQFF. In nucleotides, the CDR3 is TGCGCCAGCTACCTGGGGCTAGCGGACAATGAGCAGTTCTTC.

The chain uses TRBV19 and TRBJ2-7; 8 nucleotides line up with TRBD1. The V and J ends lost 3 bases and 4 bases, in that order; junction bases with no gene match: 5. Germline CDR1 is LNHDA and CDR2 is SQIVND (reference sequence). The CDR3 is made up of 14 amino acids. The CDR3 nucleotides are TGTGCCAGTAGTATTGCAGGGGGCCAGTACGAGCAGTACTTC. Translated, it gives CASSIAGGQYEQYF.

The rearrangement joins TRBV7-6 to TRBJ2-1, with 10 bases lining up with TRBD2. Trimming cost V 5 bases and J 6 bases; bases outside gene matches: 7. The CDR3 covers 15 residues. Germline V gives CDR1 SGHVS, CDR2 FNYEAQ. The CDR3 coding sequence is TGTGCCAGCAGCCTTCTAGCGGGAGATTCCAATGAGCAGTTCTTC. Translation: CASSLLAGDSNEQFF.

DNA of the CDR3: TGTGCCAGCAGTACCCAACCGGGTACGCAGTATTTT. Its translation is CASSTQPGTQYF. The V gene is TRBV9, the J gene TRBJ2-3, with no clear D. The CDR3 contains 12 residues. Germline lookup yields CDR1 SGDLS and CDR2 YYNGEE. V lost 5 bases to trimming and J lost 8 bases, with 12 bases between them.

This CDR3 is CASSFNFYEQYF. The CDR3 nucleotides are TGTGCCAGCAGCTTTAACTTCTACGAGCAGTACTTC. This rearrangement joins TRBV5-6 to TRBJ2-7, with D unresolved. This CDR3 is built from 12 residues. V shed 2 bases and J shed 3 bases, with 6 bases lying between them. Germline V gives CDR1 SGHDT, CDR2 YYEEEE.

The sample holds a few counts of this clonotype. The V call is TRBV11-2, the J call TRBJ1-1; maybe TRBD1 (5 bases). CDR1 is SGHAT, CDR2 FQNNGV, per germline. The ends were cut back, 7 bases at V and 4 bases at J, with 13 bases in the middle. This CDR3 has 13 residues. The CDR3 DNA is TGTGCCAGCACCACGAACGGGGGCACTGAAGCTTTCTTT. It is translated as CASTTNGGTEAFF.

The chain links TRBV5-4 to TRBJ1-5; TRBD1 is a possible D gene (5 bases). CDR1 is SGHNT and CDR2 is YYREEE in the germline V gene (reference sequence). V was trimmed by 4 bases and J by 6 bases, leaving 11 bases between them. This CDR3 has 13 amino acids. This CDR3 reads CASSVGGGQPQHF. The DNA of the CDR3 is TGTGCCAGCAGCGTGGGGGGGGGTCAGCCCCAGCATTTT.

The CDR3 spells CASSLLRWDRGSYNEQFF. CDR3 coding DNA: TGTGCCAGCAGCCTCCTTAGGTGGGATCGTGGCTCCTACAATGAGCAGTTCTTC. The chain employs TRBV7-8 and TRBJ2-1, with D uncertain. V shed 5 bases and J shed 0 bases, with 20 bases lying between them. This CDR3 has 18 amino acids. Germline values: CDR1 SGHVS, CDR2 FQNEAQ.

The chain joins TRBV7-9 to TRBJ2-7; the match to TRBD2 covers 8 bases. Germline trimming cut 1 base from V and 3 bases from J; bases unmatched to any gene: 5. The length of the CDR3 is 15 residues. Per germline, CDR1 SEHNR and CDR2 FQNEAQ (reference sequence). DNA of the CDR3: TGTGCCAGCAGCTTAGAACGGGGACTAGTCTACGAGCAGTACTTC. It codes for CASSLERGLVYEQYF. Based on the CDR3 plus reference TRBV7-9 and TRBJ2-7, the full variable domain is DTGVSQNPRHKITKRGQNVTFRCDPISEHNRLYWYRQTLGQGPEFLTYFQNEAQLEKSRLLSDRFSAERPKGSFSTLEIQRTEQGDSAMYLCASSLERGLVYEQYFGPGTRLTVT.

The V call is TRBV12-3 or TRBV12-4, the J call TRBJ2-1; 11 bases align to TRBD2. Germline trimming cut 6 bases from V and 4 bases from J; bases unmatched to any gene: 5. The CDR3 consists of 15 residues. Here the CDR3 reads CASRNSGRAYNEQFF. CDR3 coding DNA: TGTGCCAGCAGGAATAGCGGGAGGGCTTACAATGAGCAGTTCTTC.

This clonotype was seen a few times. The junction differs from germline at one of its ends, possibly a read error. The chain employs TRBV6-1 and TRBJ2-5, with 7 bases aligning to TRBD1. The germline V gene encodes CDR1 MNHNS and CDR2 SASEGT. The CDR3 runs 13 residues. The DNA for the CDR3 is TGTGCCAGCATTGAACAGGGGATGGAGACCCAGTACTTC. It specifies CASIEQGMETQYF.

V is TRBV5-4 and J is TRBJ1-2, with 7 bases aligning to TRBD1. Unmatched junction bases numbered 10, after V lost 4 bases and J lost 4 bases. In germline, CDR1 is SGHNT, CDR2 YYREEE (reference sequence). This CDR3 has 15 amino acids. The CDR3 DNA reads TGTGCCAGCAGCACTCGACAGGGTCTGAGCTATGGCTACACCTTC. Its translation is CASSTRQGLSYGYTF.

The chain employs TRBV6-5 and TRBJ2-7, with D perhaps TRBD1 (5 bases). V lost 3 bases and J 4 bases, leaving 10 bases between the germline ends. Germline V gene lookup returns CDR1 MNHEY and CDR2 SVGAGI. The CDR3 totals 13 residues. CDR3 in DNA: TGTGCCAGCAGTTATTCCCAGGGATACGAGCAGTACTTC. Its translation is CASSYSQGYEQYF.

The rearrangement links TRBV27 to TRBJ2-2; D remains ambiguous. V lost 3 bases to trimming and J lost 7 bases, with 3 bases between them. Germline lookup yields CDR1 MNHEY and CDR2 SMNVEV (reference sequence). CDR3 size: 11 residues. The CDR3 here is CASSLDGELFF. The CDR3 bases are TGTGCCAGCAGTTTGGACGGGGAGCTGTTTTTT.

The rearrangement uses TRBV3-1 and TRBJ2-3, with 7 nucleotides matching TRBD2. This CDR3 spans 15 amino acids. Trimming took 4 bases from V and 5 from J; bases not matched to a gene: 9. Looked up from germline, CDR1 is LGHDT and CDR2 is YNNKEL (reference sequence). The CDR3 region has the DNA TGTGCCAGCAGCCCCGCCGCGGGAGACGTAGATACGCAGTATTTT. Its translation is CASSPAAGDVDTQYF.

This clonotype was seen once. This chain links TRBV20-1 with TRBJ1-2; 7 positions agree with TRBD1. Trimming at V came to 3 bases and at J to 4 bases, leaving 2 bases not matched to a gene. This CDR3 spans 12 amino acids. Looked up from germline, CDR1 is DFQATT and CDR2 is SNEGSKA (reference sequence). The chain's CDR3 is CSARGDSYGYTF. In nucleotides, the CDR3 is TGCAGTGCTAGGGGGGACAGCTATGGCTACACCTTC.

The genes are TRBV12-3 or TRBV12-4 and TRBJ2-4; D is unresolved. V lost 5 bases and J lost 7, with 24 bases in between. The CDR3 runs to 17 residues. Written as DNA, the CDR3 is TGTGCCAGCAGTCCACTGAACCAGGCCAGTTTGGGGAACATTCAGTACTTC. Protein product: CASSPLNQASLGNIQYF.

The V call is TRBV9, the J call TRBJ2-3; 9 bases align to TRBD2. The V segment lost 4 bases and the J segment 5 bases; nucleotides outside the gene matches: 14. The CDR3 sequence is 17 residues long. The germline V gene encodes CDR1 SGDLS and CDR2 YYNGEE. The CDR3 sequence is CASSPYFAGGPGDTQYF. Here the CDR3 DNA reads TGTGCCAGCAGCCCCTATTTTGCGGGAGGGCCGGGAGATACGCAGTATTTT.

This clonotype was observed a single time. The chain employs TRBV5-6 and TRBJ2-7, with 7 bases that match TRBD1. J was trimmed by 2 bases and V by 3 bases; bases with no gene match: 5. Per germline, CDR1 SGHDT and CDR2 YYEEEE. The CDR3 loop spans 14 amino acids. The CDR3 loop is CASSSGTAAYEQYF. In DNA form, the CDR3 reads TGTGCCAGCAGCTCCGGGACAGCCGCCTACGAGCAGTACTTC.

This sequence joins TRBV5-1 and TRBJ2-7; 9 nucleotides align to TRBD2. This CDR3 is built from 13 residues. Germline V gene data show CDR1 as SGHRS and CDR2 as YFSETQ. V was pared by 2 bases and J by 6 bases, with 3 bases of the junction left unmatched. CDR3 region: CASSFSGSGEQYF. DNA for the CDR3: TGCGCCAGCAGCTTTAGCGGGAGTGGCGAGCAGTACTTC. Combining the CDR3 with reference TRBV5-1 and TRBJ2-7 gives the whole variable domain KAGVTQTPRYLIKTRGQQVTLSCSPISGHRSVSWYQQTPGQGLQFLFEYFSETQRNKGNFPGRFSGRQFSNSRSEMNVSTLELGDSALYLCASSFSGSGEQYFGPGTRLTVT.

The rearrangement joins TRBV5-1 to TRBJ2-5, with a tentative D call TRBD2 (7 bases). V was cut by 3 bases and J by 5 bases, with 14 bases left in between. This CDR3 has 14 residues. The germline CDR1 and CDR2 sequences are SGHRS and YFSETQ. The CDR3, as DNA: TGCGCCAGCAGCTCTCTAGGGGGGGCCGAGACCCAGTACTTC. This codes for CASSSLGGAETQYF.

The chain is built from TRBV27 and TRBJ2-3; TRBD2 aligns across 13 bases. Trimming removed 2 bases from V and 0 bases from J; junction bases left unmatched: 11. Germline-derived CDR1 and CDR2 are MNHEY and SMNVEV (reference sequence). The CDR3 runs to 20 residues. CDR3 DNA sequence: TGTGCCAGCAGTTTAGTGCCCCTCGGACTAGCGGGGGCTAGCACAGATACGCAGTATTTT. It specifies CASSLVPLGLAGASTDTQYF.

This clonotype was picked up one time. The chain links TRBV5-1 to TRBJ2-1; tentatively, D is TRBD1 (6 bases). V dropped 2 bases and J dropped 8 bases, with 11 bases sitting between them. The CDR3 covers 13 residues. CDR1 is SGHRS, CDR2 YFSETQ, per germline. DNA of the CDR3: TGCGCCAGCAGCTTTGACAGGAGCTATGAGCAGTTCTTC. Protein product: CASSFDRSYEQFF.

This clonotype was seen a single time. The rearrangement uses TRBV4-1 and TRBJ2-5, with a weak D call TRBD1 (6 bases). The length of the CDR3 is 15 residues. Trimming removed 1 base at V and 5 bases at J, with 14 bases between. Germline V gives CDR1 MGHRA, CDR2 YSYEKL. The CDR3 nucleotides read TGCGCCAGCAGCCAAGCCGGGACACCACGGGAGACCCAGTACTTC. It translates to CASSQAGTPRETQYF.

This clonotype appeared a single time. V is TRBV5-6 and J is TRBJ2-3, with D unclear. V gave up 2 bases and J gave up 2 bases, with 15 bases separating them. Per germline, CDR1 SGHDT and CDR2 YYEEEE. The CDR3 contains 16 residues. In nucleotides, the CDR3 is TGTGCCAGCAGCTTAGGGCTTGGGCCCCACACAGATACGCAGTATTTT. This gives the protein CASSLGLGPHTDTQYF.

J is TRBJ2-7 and V is TRBV16; D is uncertain. The CDR3 length is 11 residues. Germline V gives CDR1 KGHSY, CDR2 FQNENV. The germline V and J ends were trimmed by 3 bases and 3 bases, with 3 bases remaining between them. The CDR3 DNA is TGTGCCAGCAGCCACAACTACGAGCAGTACTTC. Its protein is CASSHNYEQYF.